This T cell receptor (beta chain) appears in the sequencing data of a study of monozygotic twins with inflammatory bowel disease. Each sample's cDNA came from eight separate reactions. Two nested PCRs, of approximately 16 and 10 cycles, processed TCRalpha and TCRbeta cDNA. TCRdb reprocessed the 5' RACE reads, keeping one entry per CDR3 protein, no DNA. The specimen's table records nearly 450,000 distinct CDR3 sequences. Findings and caveats of the study: Limited power may explain why concordant and discordant twins showed no difference in repertoire similarity.

Note on this clonotype: Antigen unknown.

The CDR3 covers 14 residues. The receptor's source is a human donor with ulcerative colitis or Crohn's disease, or a healthy co-twin of an affected twin (not recorded which). The chain links TRBV12-3 or TRBV12-4 to TRBJ1-5; TCRdb names TRBD1, which stays unverified in the absence of DNA. Specimen: blood. CDR3 amino acids: CASSRTGSGQPQHF.